The text below deals with one T cell receptor beta chain. The antigen is undetermined. This sample is part of a study of beta chain features in type 1 diabetes. About the research overall: Cell yields, gender and age were similar in healthy donors and patients.

Sorting that relied on CD45RO/CCR7/CD25/CD127/CD95/CD27 yielded CD4+ naive, central memory, regulatory and stem cell-like memory cells. Expressed TCRB transcripts got sequenced, as all isolated RNA was reverse transcribed. Sequenced by immunoSEQ multiplex PCR; TCRdb stores in-frame clones only, minus some. The sample carries 95,000 to 150,000 clones, around 15% recorded once. Study-wide points: People with Type 1 diabetes carried modestly yet significantly shorter TCRB CDR3s in all four CD4+ subsets.

The CDR3 loop spans 16 amino acids. With 5 bases removed from V and 4 bases from J, the gap between germline ends came to 17 bases. The germline CDR1 and CDR2 sequences are MDHEN and SYDVKM. Sequencing was performed on central memory CD4+ T cells from blood. The chain carries TRBV28 and TRBJ2-2; perhaps TRBD2 as D (5 bases). The TCR was taken from a man younger than 45 with type 1 diabetes. The chain's CDR3 is CASSPYREAITGELFF. In DNA form, the CDR3 reads TGTGCCAGCAGTCCCTATCGGGAAGCGATCACCGGGGAGCTGTTTTTT.